The 16 T cell receptor beta chains presented below share a single source sample, sequenced in a study of technical replicates of blood from a handful of donors. Here immunoSEQ multiplex PCR was the method, and the copy in TCRdb shows in-frame clones only, minus some. The profile shows tens of thousands of clones, roughly 98% of them singletons. Sample: T cells isolated from PBMCs. The origin of the receptors is a human donor in good health.

This clone has only one observation. V is TRBV9 and J is TRBJ2-7, with a weak D call TRBD2 (5 bases). V gave up 0 bases and J gave up 0 bases, with 10 bases separating them. This CDR3 is built from 15 residues. Per germline, CDR1 SGDLS and CDR2 YYNGEE. CDR3 nucleotides: TGTGCCAGCAGCGTAGACGGGGTAAGCTCCTACGAGCAGTACTTC. This sequence encodes CASSVDGVSSYEQYF.

The V call is TRBV4-1, the J call TRBJ2-7, with a tentative D call TRBD2 (6 bases). Germline CDR1 is MGHRA and CDR2 is YSYEKL. This CDR3 region has 14 residues. The ends were cut back, 4 bases at V and 4 bases at J, with 14 bases in the middle. The CDR3, as DNA: TGCGCCAGCAGCCCCGGGGCGGGATTATACGAGCAGTACTTC. Encoded protein: CASSPGAGLYEQYF.

J is TRBJ2-1 and V is TRBV30; D unresolved. Germline V gene data show CDR1 as GTSNPN and CDR2 as SVGIG (reference sequence). CDR3 size: 12 residues. The V gene lost 3 bases and the J gene lost 8 bases, with 11 bases spanning the gap. The CDR3 region is CAWRAFWDEQFF. Here the CDR3 DNA reads TGTGCCTGGAGAGCGTTTTGGGATGAGCAGTTCTTC.

The chain couples TRBV6-1 to TRBJ2-3; 13 nucleotides agree with TRBD2. Losses at the gene ends were 5 bases for V and 4 bases for J; bases not matched to a gene: 3. The CDR3 loop spans 15 amino acids. In germline, CDR1 is MNHNS, CDR2 SASEGT. The DNA for the CDR3 is TGTGCCAGCAGTCCGACTAGCGGGGGGCCAGATACGCAGTATTTT. Its translation is CASSPTSGGPDTQYF.

The rearrangement uses TRBV5-1 and TRBJ2-5; D is possibly TRBD1 (5 bases). Trimming cost V 7 bases and J 4 bases, with 14 bases left between them. CDR1 and CDR2 (germline): SGHRS, YFSETQ. The CDR3 runs to 13 residues. The CDR3 DNA sequence: TGCGCCAGCGAAAGGGGCGGTGGAGAGACCCAGTACTTC. Translation gives CASERGGGETQYF.

This clone was observed once. V gene TRBV25-1 combines with J gene TRBJ2-5; TRBD2 agrees at 7 bases. From germline, CDR1 is MGHDK and CDR2 SYGVNS. V shed 9 bases and J 5 bases; nucleotides not matched to a gene: 9. The CDR3 runs to 13 residues. The CDR3 loop reads CASTGGDGETQYF. Written as DNA, the CDR3 is TGTGCCAGTACGGGGGGAGACGGGGAGACCCAGTACTTC.

The rearrangement links TRBV13 to TRBJ2-7, with TRBD1 matching 8 bases. J gave up 4 bases and V 5 bases, and 19 bases lay outside the gene matches. The germline gives CDR1 PRHDT, CDR2 FYEKMQ (reference sequence). The CDR3 consists of 18 residues. CDR3 amino acids: CASSPPLTGDRFRYEQYF. Here the CDR3 DNA reads TGTGCCAGCAGCCCCCCTCTGACAGGGGACAGGTTTAGGTACGAGCAGTACTTC. Full variable domain (outside the CDR3, taken from reference TRBV13 and TRBJ2-7): AAGVIQSPRHLIKEKRETATLKCYPIPRHDTVYWYQQGPGQDPQFLISFYEKMQSDKGSIPDRFSAQQFSDYHSELNMSSLELGDSALYFCASSPPLTGDRFRYEQYFGPGTRLTVT.

The rearrangement uses TRBV6-5 and TRBJ2-1; 7 bases fit TRBD2. V was pared by 6 bases and J by 5 bases, with 4 bases of the junction left unmatched. The CDR3 runs 13 residues. CDR1 and CDR2 (germline): MNHEY, SVGAGI. CDR3 in amino acids: CASRAGANNEQFF. The CDR3 nucleotides are TGTGCCAGCAGGGCGGGAGCCAACAATGAGCAGTTCTTC.

The V call is TRBV19, the J call TRBJ2-4; 7 bases fit TRBD1. The CDR3 runs to 13 residues. V shed 5 bases and J 6 bases; nucleotides not matched to a gene: 4. Germline assignment: CDR1 LNHDA and CDR2 SQIVND (reference sequence). The CDR3 sequence: CASSRRQGNIQYF. For the CDR3, the DNA is TGTGCCAGTAGTCGGAGACAGGGAAACATTCAGTACTTC.

The J gene is TRBJ2-5, the V gene TRBV5-1; no firm D call. The CDR3 contains 13 residues. Between the trimmed V and J ends, which lost 5 bases and 0 bases, there was a span of 8 bases. Looked up from germline, CDR1 is SGHRS and CDR2 is YFSETQ. CDR3: CASSRVNQETQYF. CDR3 nucleotides: TGCGCCAGCAGTCGAGTTAACCAAGAGACCCAGTACTTC. Full variable domain (outside the CDR3, taken from reference TRBV5-1 and TRBJ2-5): KAGVTQTPRYLIKTRGQQVTLSCSPISGHRSVSWYQQTPGQGLQFLFEYFSETQRNKGNFPGRFSGRQFSNSRSEMNVSTLELGDSALYLCASSRVNQETQYFGPGTRLLVL.

V gene TRBV4-1 combines with J gene TRBJ2-1, with TRBD1 matching 8 bases. Germline V CDR1 and CDR2: MGHRA, YSYEKL. The CDR3 covers 14 residues. The V gene end was trimmed by 6 bases and the J gene end by 4 bases; junction bases not matched to a gene: 5. In DNA, the CDR3 is TGCGCCAGCAGGGAGGGGACAGGTTACAATGAGCAGTTCTTC. It encodes CASREGTGYNEQFF.

This CDR3 is CASSPRGGGHNQPQHF. The DNA of the CDR3 is TGTGCCAGCAGTCCCCGGGGAGGGGGTCACAATCAGCCCCAGCATTTT. V is TRBV27 and J is TRBJ1-5, with a possible D match to TRBD1 (6 bases). Germline CDR1 is MNHEY and CDR2 is SMNVEV (reference sequence). The CDR3 is 16 amino acids. V was cut by 5 bases and J by 3 bases, with 17 bases left in between.

The V gene is TRBV6-1, the J gene TRBJ1-4; possibly TRBD1 for D (6 bases). Trimming shortened V by 4 bases and J by 0 bases, and 24 bases separated the two germline ends. From germline, CDR1 is MNHNS and CDR2 SASEGT. The CDR3 is made up of 20 amino acids. CDR3 protein: CASSGGAGAPIVATNEKLFF. The CDR3 bases are TGTGCCAGCAGTGGAGGGGCGGGGGCGCCCATAGTTGCAACTAATGAAAAACTGTTTTTT.

The chain couples TRBV28 to TRBJ2-7, with 9 bases matching TRBD1. The V segment lost 5 bases and the J segment 4 bases; nucleotides outside the gene matches: 18. This CDR3 is built from 18 residues. Looked up from germline, CDR1 is MDHEN and CDR2 is SYDVKM. The CDR3 DNA is TGTGCCAGCAGTCACCGGCGAAGTAGGACAGGGGCCCTGTACGAGCAGTACTTC. Protein product: CASSHRRSRTGALYEQYF.

The chain is built from TRBV6-5 and TRBJ2-5; maybe TRBD1 (5 bases). The germline CDR1 and CDR2 sequences are MNHEY and SVGAGI. CDR3 size: 15 residues. Between the trimmed V and J ends, which lost 6 bases and 3 bases, there was a span of 17 bases. In DNA, the CDR3 is TGTGCCAGCAGCGTCGACAGCCCTAGTGAAGAGACCCAGTACTTC. This sequence encodes CASSVDSPSEETQYF.

The chain employs TRBV11-1 and TRBJ2-2, with D unclear. V was trimmed by 5 bases and J by 5 bases, leaving 12 bases between them. The CDR3 has 14 residues. Looked up from germline, CDR1 is SGHAT and CDR2 is FQDESV (reference sequence). Here the CDR3 reads CASSRKDSTGELFF. The CDR3 DNA follows: TGTGCCAGCAGCCGAAAAGATAGTACCGGGGAGCTGTTTTTT.